These T cell receptor beta chains were read from a single sample in a study of blood T cell repertoires in COVID-19. Data came from immunoSEQ multiplex PCR; TCRdb stores just in-frame clones and leaves some out. The data show 250,000 to 300,000 clones, approximately 86% seen once. The material sequenced was peripheral blood. The receptors come from a woman between 65 and 79 years old with COVID-19, enrolled during active disease. CDR3s include the opening cysteine and the closing phenylalanine or tryptophan. Fields, in order: D gene, clone size, J gene, V gene, CDR3 DNA, CDR3 protein. The D gene is left open where the match is weak. Part of the rows lack a size; the others show once, few, many or a class for expanded clones.

d_gene: TRBD1
abundance: -
j_gene: TRBJ2-7
v_gene: TRBV18
CDR3nt: TGTGCCAGCTCCGTAGGACAGGGGGCATGGGAGCAGTACTTC
CDR3aa: CASSVGQGAWEQYF

d_gene: TRBD1
abundance: few
j_gene: TRBJ1-2
v_gene: TRBV28
CDR3nt: TGTGCCAGCAGTTTATTTACAGGGGAGGTCGGTGGCTACACCTTC
CDR3aa: CASSLFTGEVGGYTF

d_gene: TRBD1
abundance: -
j_gene: TRBJ2-1
v_gene: TRBV6-5
CDR3nt: TGTGCCAGCACCATGGGACAGGTGGATAATGAGCAGTTCTTC
CDR3aa: CASTMGQVDNEQFF

d_gene: TRBD2
abundance: -
j_gene: TRBJ2-1
v_gene: TRBV10-3
CDR3nt: TGTGCCATCAGTGAGTCGATGTTAGCGGGTAACAATGAGCAGTTCTTC
CDR3aa: CAISESMLAGNNEQFF

d_gene: TRBD1
abundance: -
j_gene: TRBJ1-2
v_gene: TRBV7-9
CDR3nt: TGTGCCAGCAGCTTAGGGGGACAGAGTTATGGCTACACCTTC
CDR3aa: CASSLGGQSYGYTF

d_gene: TRBD1
abundance: -
j_gene: TRBJ1-1
v_gene: TRBV12-3/TRBV12-4
CDR3nt: TGTGCCAGCAATCAGGGGGGCACTGAAGCTTTCTTT
CDR3aa: CASNQGGTEAFF

d_gene: TRBD1
abundance: once
j_gene: TRBJ1-2
v_gene: TRBV29-1
CDR3nt: TGCAGCGTTGAAGGACAGGGGCAGGCGATGGGTGGCTACACCTTC
CDR3aa: CSVEGQGQAMGGYTF

d_gene: -
abundance: -
j_gene: TRBJ1-6
v_gene: TRBV19
CDR3nt: TGTGCCAGTAATAGAAACAGGGCGAATTCACCCCTCCACTTT
CDR3aa: CASNRNRANSPLHF

d_gene: -
abundance: -
j_gene: TRBJ1-1
v_gene: TRBV4-1
CDR3nt: TGCGCCAGCAGCCAATTGGAGCTGGGGGCGCAGACTGAAGCTTTCTTT
CDR3aa: CASSQLELGAQTEAFF

d_gene: TRBD1
abundance: -
j_gene: TRBJ1-1
v_gene: TRBV27
CDR3nt: TGTGCCAGCAGTTCCGGGACAGGGGAGGGAGCTTTCTTT
CDR3aa: CASSSGTGEGAFF

d_gene: TRBD1
abundance: once
j_gene: TRBJ2-1
v_gene: TRBV5-1
CDR3nt: TGCGCCAGCAGCTCCCCGGACAGGCCCTACAATGAGCAGTTCTTC
CDR3aa: CASSSPDRPYNEQFF

d_gene: TRBD1
abundance: -
j_gene: TRBJ1-1
v_gene: TRBV15
CDR3nt: TGTGCCACCAGCAGAGACCAGGGGGTGAACACTGAAGCTTTCTTT
CDR3aa: CATSRDQGVNTEAFF

d_gene: -
abundance: -
j_gene: TRBJ1-3
v_gene: TRBV28
CDR3nt: TGTGCCAGCAGTTCAGGGTCTGGAAACACCATATATTTT
CDR3aa: CASSSGSGNTIYF

d_gene: TRBD2
abundance: -
j_gene: TRBJ2-6
v_gene: TRBV5-1
CDR3nt: TGCGCCAGCAGCAAAACTAGCGGGGGGACCTTTTCTGGGGCCAACGTCCTGACTTTC
CDR3aa: CASSKTSGGTFSGANVLTF

d_gene: -
abundance: -
j_gene: TRBJ2-7
v_gene: TRBV7-9
CDR3nt: TGTGCCAGCAGCTCTCTCGTTGGGAGATCCTACGAGCAGTACTTC
CDR3aa: CASSSLVGRSYEQYF

d_gene: TRBD2
abundance: -
j_gene: TRBJ2-3
v_gene: TRBV3-1/TRBV3-2
CDR3nt: TGTGCCAGCAGCCCAAGACTAGCGGGGGCGATGCAGTATTTT
CDR3aa: CASSPRLAGAMQYF

d_gene: TRBD1
abundance: -
j_gene: TRBJ1-2
v_gene: TRBV5-1
CDR3nt: TGCGCCAGCAGCTTGGGACTGGGACAGGGGCATGGCTACACCTTC
CDR3aa: CASSLGLGQGHGYTF

d_gene: TRBD1
abundance: few
j_gene: TRBJ1-2
v_gene: TRBV2
CDR3nt: TGTGCCAGCAGCCCCGCCCAGGGGGGTGGCTACACCTTC
CDR3aa: CASSPAQGGGYTF

d_gene: -
abundance: -
j_gene: TRBJ2-5
v_gene: TRBV5-1
CDR3nt: TGCGCCAGCAGCGAGCCCATTCAAGAGACCCAGTACTTC
CDR3aa: CASSEPIQETQYF

d_gene: -
abundance: -
j_gene: TRBJ2-5
v_gene: TRBV11-2
CDR3nt: TGTGCCAGCAGCCAGGCGAGCACCCAGTACTTC
CDR3aa: CASSQASTQYF

d_gene: -
abundance: -
j_gene: TRBJ2-1
v_gene: TRBV7-3
CDR3nt: TGTGCCAGCAGCTTAAATGGGGGGGCTTCATACAATGAGCAGTTCTTC
CDR3aa: CASSLNGGASYNEQFF

d_gene: -
abundance: -
j_gene: TRBJ1-2
v_gene: TRBV30
CDR3nt: TGTGCCTGGTCCGGAGGGAGGGGTGCCCCCTACTATGGCTACACCTTC
CDR3aa: CAWSGGRGAPYYGYTF

d_gene: -
abundance: -
j_gene: TRBJ1-2
v_gene: TRBV18
CDR3nt: TGTGCCAGCTCAAAGGGACGGGAGTATGGCTACACCTTC
CDR3aa: CASSKGREYGYTF

d_gene: -
abundance: -
j_gene: TRBJ2-3
v_gene: TRBV19
CDR3nt: TGTGCCAGTAGTTGGCGGGATCACACAGATACGCAGTATTTT
CDR3aa: CASSWRDHTDTQYF

d_gene: -
abundance: -
j_gene: TRBJ1-2
v_gene: TRBV6-5
CDR3nt: TGTGCCAGCAGCCTAGATGGGTATGGCTACACCTTC
CDR3aa: CASSLDGYGYTF

d_gene: TRBD1
abundance: -
j_gene: TRBJ1-1
v_gene: TRBV11-2
CDR3nt: TGTGCCAGCAGTCCTAACCGGGACAGGAAAGCTTTCTTT
CDR3aa: CASSPNRDRKAFF

d_gene: TRBD1
abundance: -
j_gene: TRBJ1-1
v_gene: TRBV12-3/TRBV12-4
CDR3nt: TGTGCCAGCAGTTTAACAGGGGACACTGAAGCTTTCTTT
CDR3aa: CASSLTGDTEAFF

d_gene: -
abundance: -
j_gene: TRBJ1-1
v_gene: TRBV28
CDR3nt: TGTGCCAGCAGCACCGGGAGGACTGAAGCTTTCTTT
CDR3aa: CASSTGRTEAFF

d_gene: -
abundance: -
j_gene: TRBJ1-5
v_gene: TRBV7-2
CDR3nt: TGTGCCAGCAGCTTAGTCGAGGGAACAGGGACTAGCAATCAGCCCCAGCATTTT
CDR3aa: CASSLVEGTGTSNQPQHF

d_gene: -
abundance: -
j_gene: TRBJ1-2
v_gene: TRBV5-1
CDR3nt: TGCGCCAGCAGCTTAGGACAGAACTATGGCTACACCTTC
CDR3aa: CASSLGQNYGYTF

d_gene: -
abundance: -
j_gene: TRBJ1-4
v_gene: TRBV15
CDR3nt: TGTGCCACCACCCAGGGGACAACTAATGAAAAACTGTTTTTT
CDR3aa: CATTQGTTNEKLFF

d_gene: TRBD1
abundance: -
j_gene: TRBJ1-2
v_gene: TRBV7-6
CDR3nt: TGTGCCAGCAGCGCTGGACAGGGGTATGGCTACACCTTC
CDR3aa: CASSAGQGYGYTF

d_gene: TRBD1
abundance: -
j_gene: TRBJ1-1
v_gene: TRBV30
CDR3nt: TGTGCTTGGGGCAGGGGGACAAACACTGAAGCTTTCTTT
CDR3aa: CAWGRGTNTEAFF

d_gene: TRBD2
abundance: -
j_gene: TRBJ2-2
v_gene: TRBV5-6
CDR3nt: TGTGCCAGCAGCCTGGGACTAGCGGGGGGCACCGGGGAGCTGTTTTTT
CDR3aa: CASSLGLAGGTGELFF

d_gene: -
abundance: -
j_gene: TRBJ1-5
v_gene: TRBV4-3
CDR3nt: TGCGCCAGCAGCCAAGAACGGGGGAGCAATCAGCCCCAGCATTTT
CDR3aa: CASSQERGSNQPQHF

d_gene: -
abundance: few
j_gene: TRBJ2-7
v_gene: TRBV10-3
CDR3nt: TGTGCCATCAGTGAGCAGGGGCAGGGCTACGAGCAGTACTTC
CDR3aa: CAISEQGQGYEQYF

d_gene: TRBD2
abundance: once
j_gene: TRBJ2-1
v_gene: TRBV19
CDR3nt: TGTGCCAGTAGTCTACTAGCGGGGGGCCTTTCCTCCTACAATGAGCAGTTCTTC
CDR3aa: CASSLLAGGLSSYNEQFF

d_gene: -
abundance: many
j_gene: TRBJ2-3
v_gene: TRBV2
CDR3nt: TGTGCCAGCAGTGAAGGGACTGCTAGCACAGATACGCAGTATTTT
CDR3aa: CASSEGTASTDTQYF

d_gene: TRBD1
abundance: -
j_gene: TRBJ2-7
v_gene: TRBV7-6
CDR3nt: TGTGCCAGCAGCTTACAGGGGGCCTACGAGCAGTACTTC
CDR3aa: CASSLQGAYEQYF

d_gene: -
abundance: -
j_gene: TRBJ2-6
v_gene: TRBV29-1
CDR3nt: TGCAGCGTTGAGGCTAACGGTTGGGGCGCTGGGGCCAACGTCCTGACTTTC
CDR3aa: CSVEANGWGAGANVLTF

d_gene: -
abundance: -
j_gene: TRBJ1-1
v_gene: TRBV6-5
CDR3nt: TGTGCCAGCAGTTACAGCCAGGGGATGAACACTGAAGCTTTCTTT
CDR3aa: CASSYSQGMNTEAFF

d_gene: TRBD1
abundance: -
j_gene: TRBJ2-7
v_gene: TRBV7-2
CDR3nt: TGTGCCAGCAGCTTCGACAGGGTCGGCTACGAGCAGTACTTC
CDR3aa: CASSFDRVGYEQYF